This entry lists 21 T cell receptor beta chains sequenced from one sample in a study of blood T cell repertoires in COVID-19. This table comes from immunoSEQ multiplex PCR, and its TCRdb copy is limited to in-frame clones, with some not included. The sample carries around 160,000 clones, less than 90% recorded once. What was sequenced was PBMCs or T cells enriched from blood (not recorded which). These receptors originate from a woman aged 45-65 years who had been exposed to COVID-19.

This chain connects TRBV3-1 (or the pseudogene TRBV3-2) to TRBJ1-2; D ambiguous. This CDR3 is built from 16 residues. The germline V gene has CDR1 LGHDT and CDR2 YNNKEL (reference sequence). Trimming stripped 1 base from V and 4 bases from J, with 16 bases between. The DNA for the CDR3 is TGTGCCAGCAGCCAAGGAGGCCAGCCGATCCTCTATGGCTACACCTTC. It translates to CASSQGGQPILYGYTF.

The V and J genes are TRBV4-3 and TRBJ1-3, with D uncertain. Trimming removed 0 bases at V and 2 bases at J, with 11 bases between. Germline loops: CDR1 LGHNA, CDR2 YSLEER. The CDR3 runs to 16 residues. CDR3 coding DNA: TGCGCCAGCAGCCAAGATATCGGGGTACCTGGAAACACCATATATTTT. Translating it yields CASSQDIGVPGNTIYF.

The CDR3 sequence: CASSLYPGTGGDQPQHF. CDR3 coding DNA: TGTGCCAGCAGTTTATACCCCGGGACAGGGGGCGATCAGCCCCAGCATTTT. This chain connects TRBV27 to TRBJ1-5; 12 nucleotides align to TRBD1. The junction had 6 bases not matched to a gene; V was cut back by 1 base and J by 5 bases. Per germline, CDR1 MNHEY and CDR2 SMNVEV (reference sequence). The CDR3 runs to 17 residues.

In DNA form, the CDR3 reads TGCAGCGTGGGGGCACCAGGGAGGGACATTCAGTACTTC. Its translation is CSVGAPGRDIQYF. The rearrangement uses TRBV29-1 and TRBJ2-4; D perhaps matches TRBD2 (7 bases). The CDR3 totals 13 residues. Germline CDR1 reads SQVTM; CDR2 reads ANQGSEA. V gave up 6 bases and J gave up 8 bases, with 17 bases separating them.

J is TRBJ2-7 and V is TRBV7-6; 12 bases align to TRBD2. Germline V gene lookup returns CDR1 SGHVS and CDR2 FNYEAQ. This CDR3 spans 16 amino acids. V trimming: 4 bases; J trimming: 7 bases; junction bases outside the gene matches: 11. CDR3 sequence: CASSWKTSGSVYEQYF. The CDR3 DNA follows: TGTGCCAGCAGCTGGAAGACTAGCGGGAGTGTTTATGAGCAGTACTTC.

This clone has only one observation. The chain links TRBV3-1 (or the pseudogene TRBV3-2) to TRBJ1-2; 9 bases agree with TRBD1. The CDR3 totals 18 residues. V gave up 0 bases and J gave up 2 bases; unmatched junction bases: 10. Looked up from germline, CDR1 is LGHDT and CDR2 is YNNKEL (reference sequence). The CDR3 loop is CASSQEPPAGTGNYGYTF. For the CDR3, the DNA is TGTGCCAGCAGCCAAGAGCCTCCTGCGGGGACAGGGAACTATGGCTACACCTTC.

The chain uses TRBV10-3 and TRBJ1-5; TRBD1 might be the D (6 bases). Per the germline V gene, CDR1 is ENHRY and CDR2 is SYGVKD. Trimming removed 5 bases at V and 2 bases at J, with 16 bases between. The CDR3 has 16 amino acids. The CDR3 spells CAISQNRDTGNQPQHF. The CDR3 nucleotides are TGTGCCATCAGTCAGAACCGGGACACCGGCAATCAGCCCCAGCATTTT.

The genes are TRBV5-1 and TRBJ1-2, with 9 bases matching TRBD1. V shed 0 bases and J 8 bases; nucleotides not matched to a gene: 5. The CDR3 is made up of 14 amino acids. Per the germline V gene, CDR1 is SGHRS and CDR2 is YFSETQ. The CDR3 sequence is CASSLGQGERGYTF. The CDR3, as DNA: TGCGCCAGCAGCTTGGGACAGGGGGAACGGGGCTACACCTTC.

The chain carries TRBV6-5 and TRBJ2-1; the match to TRBD2 covers 7 bases. This CDR3 has 10 amino acids. V gave up 4 bases and J gave up 12 bases; unmatched junction bases: 0. CDR1 is MNHEY, CDR2 SVGAGI, per germline. The CDR3 nucleotides are TGTGCCAGCAGTTCGGGGGGGCAGTTCTTC. Residues: CASSSGGQFF.

The chain links TRBV7-3 to TRBJ2-3, with TRBD2 matching over 15 bases. The CDR3 length is 18 residues. Germline CDR1 reads SGHTA; CDR2 reads FQGTGA. Trimming at V came to 4 bases and at J to 4 bases, leaving 9 bases not matched to a gene. The DNA of the CDR3 is TGTGCCAGCAGCTACCCAAGGACTAGCGGGGGGGCCCCAGATACGCAGTATTTT. Its translation is CASSYPRTSGGAPDTQYF.

The chain combines TRBV13 with TRBJ1-1; maybe TRBD1 (6 bases). Germline lookup yields CDR1 PRHDT and CDR2 FYEKMQ (reference sequence). CDR3 length: 15 residues. V was clipped by 2 bases and J by 1 base, with 11 bases between them. The CDR3 region has the DNA TGTGCCAGCAGCTTAATTGGGGGCAGGAACACTGAAGCTTTCTTT. This sequence encodes CASSLIGGRNTEAFF.

The rearrangement links TRBV4-2 to TRBJ2-3; TRBD2 matches at 13 bases. The junction had 4 bases not matched to a gene; V was cut back by 3 bases and J by 1 base. The germline CDR1 and CDR2 sequences are LGHNA and YNFKEQ. This CDR3 region has 17 residues. As DNA, the CDR3 is TGTGCCAGCAGCCAGGGGACTAGCGGGAAGGGCACAGATACGCAGTATTTT. Protein product: CASSQGTSGKGTDTQYF.

This chain connects TRBV3-1 (or the pseudogene TRBV3-2) to TRBJ1-4, with 11 bases lining up with TRBD1. The CDR3 spans 16 residues. Per the germline V gene, CDR1 is LGHDT and CDR2 is YNNKEL (reference sequence). Unmatched junction bases numbered 7, after V lost 0 bases and J lost 10 bases. The DNA for the CDR3 is TGTGCCAGCAGCCAAGACGGGCGGACAGGGGGCGGAAAACTGTTTTTT. This gives the protein CASSQDGRTGGGKLFF.

The gene calls are TRBV5-8 and TRBJ2-2; possibly TRBD1 for D (5 bases). Trimming removed 3 bases from V and 3 bases from J, with 15 bases in between. In germline, CDR1 is SGHTS, CDR2 YDEGEE. The CDR3 is 16 amino acids. The CDR3 protein is CASSSPFGADTGELFF. Here the CDR3 DNA reads TGTGCCAGCAGCTCACCGTTTGGGGCCGACACCGGGGAGCTGTTTTTT.

This chain connects TRBV12-3 or TRBV12-4 to TRBJ1-6; D is undetermined. This CDR3 comprises 13 residues. Trimming took 5 bases from V and 13 from J, leaving 15 bases between them. The chain's CDR3 is CASSTNRGLPLHF. As DNA, the CDR3 is TGTGCCAGCAGTACTAATAGAGGGCTCCCCCTCCACTTT.

The J gene is TRBJ2-7, the V gene TRBV18; D is ambiguous. The germline V and J ends were trimmed by 8 bases and 1 base, with 9 bases remaining between them. The CDR3 loop spans 12 amino acids. The germline V gene has CDR1 KGHSH and CDR2 LQKENI. The CDR3 DNA reads as TGTGCCAGCCCAGTTGAATCCTACGAGCAGTACTTC. This codes for CASPVESYEQYF.

The gene calls are TRBV6-2 or TRBV6-3 and TRBJ1-5; D perhaps matches TRBD1 (5 bases). CDR3 length equals 15 residues. The germline CDR1 and CDR2 sequences are MNHEY and SVGEGT. Trimming shortened V by 0 bases and J by 3 bases, and 9 bases separated the two germline ends. CDR3 in DNA: TGTGCCAGCAGTTACTCTTCGACAGTCAATCAGCCCCAGCATTTT. Its protein product is CASSYSSTVNQPQHF.

This rearrangement joins TRBV7-9 to TRBJ1-1, with 10 bases aligning to TRBD1. V shed 5 bases and J 4 bases; nucleotides not matched to a gene: 10. Germline CDR1 SEHNR, CDR2 FQNEAQ (reference sequence). This CDR3 has 16 amino acids. In nucleotides, the CDR3 is TGTGCCAGCAGCACGACCTGGGACAGGGGCCCCACTGAAGCTTTCTTT. Translating gives CASSTTWDRGPTEAFF.

This rearrangement joins TRBV2 to TRBJ2-1, with 16 bases that match TRBD2. Looked up from germline, CDR1 is SNHLY and CDR2 is FYNNEI. CDR3 length equals 17 residues. V lost 6 bases and J lost 5; bases outside the gene matches: 7. CDR3 DNA sequence: TGTGCCAGCAGCGGGACTAGCGGGAGGGCCGGGAACAATGAGCAGTTCTTC. Translated: CASSGTSGRAGNNEQFF.

The chain couples TRBV29-1 to TRBJ2-5; maybe TRBD1 (7 bases). The CDR3 has 14 residues. The germline CDR1 and CDR2 sequences are SQVTM and ANQGSEA. The ends were cut back, 5 bases at V and 1 base at J, with 14 bases in the middle. CDR3: CSVRGAGGQETQYF. DNA for the CDR3: TGCAGCGTTAGGGGGGCAGGGGGCCAAGAGACCCAGTACTTC. The variable domain in full, completed from reference TRBV29-1 and TRBJ2-5, reads SAVISQKPSRDICQRGTSLTIQCQVDSQVTMMFWYRQQPGQSLTLIATANQGSEATYESGFVIDKFPISRPNLTFSTLTVSNMSPEDSSIYLCSVRGAGGQETQYFGPGTRLLVL.

CDR3 nucleotide sequence: TGTGCCAGCAGTTACTCTTCTCTAGCGGGGGTAGAGACCCAGTACTTC. As protein: CASSYSSLAGVETQYF. The V and J genes are TRBV6-5 and TRBJ2-5; 10 bases fit TRBD2. Trimming cost V 0 bases and J 4 bases; bases outside gene matches: 5. Germline V gene data show CDR1 as MNHEY and CDR2 as SVGAGI. The CDR3 is made up of 16 amino acids.